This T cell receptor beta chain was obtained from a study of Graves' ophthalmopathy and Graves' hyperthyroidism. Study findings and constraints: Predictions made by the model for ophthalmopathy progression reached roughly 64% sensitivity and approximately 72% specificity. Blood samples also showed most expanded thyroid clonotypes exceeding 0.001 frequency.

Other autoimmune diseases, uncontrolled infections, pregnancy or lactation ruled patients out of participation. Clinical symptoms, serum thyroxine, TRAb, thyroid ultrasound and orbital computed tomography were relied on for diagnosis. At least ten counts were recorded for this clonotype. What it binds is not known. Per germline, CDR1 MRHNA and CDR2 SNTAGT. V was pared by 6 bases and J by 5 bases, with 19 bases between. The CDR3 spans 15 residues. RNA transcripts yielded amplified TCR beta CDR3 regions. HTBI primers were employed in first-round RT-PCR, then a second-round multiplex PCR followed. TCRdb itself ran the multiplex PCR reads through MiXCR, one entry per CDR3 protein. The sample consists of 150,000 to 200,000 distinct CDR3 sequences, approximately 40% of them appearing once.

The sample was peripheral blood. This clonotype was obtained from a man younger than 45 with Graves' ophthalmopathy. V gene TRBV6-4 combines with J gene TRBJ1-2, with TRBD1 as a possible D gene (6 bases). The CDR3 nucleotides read TGTGCCAGCAGCCACAGGGCTGGGGGACTGTATGGCTACACCTTC. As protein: CASSHRAGGLYGYTF.